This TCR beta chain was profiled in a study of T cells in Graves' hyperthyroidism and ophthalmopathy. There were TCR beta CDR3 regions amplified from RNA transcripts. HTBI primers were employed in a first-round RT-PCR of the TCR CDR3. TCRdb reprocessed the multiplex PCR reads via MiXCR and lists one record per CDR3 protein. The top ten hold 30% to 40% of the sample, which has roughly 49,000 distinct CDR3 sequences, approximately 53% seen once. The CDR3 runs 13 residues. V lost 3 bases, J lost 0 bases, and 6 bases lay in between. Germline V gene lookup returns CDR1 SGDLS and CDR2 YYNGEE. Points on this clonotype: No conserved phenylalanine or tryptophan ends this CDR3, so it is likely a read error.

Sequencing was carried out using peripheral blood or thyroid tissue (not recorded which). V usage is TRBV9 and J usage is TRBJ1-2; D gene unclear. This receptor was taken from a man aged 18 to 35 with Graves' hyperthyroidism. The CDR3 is CASSGAANYGYTP. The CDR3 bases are TGTGCCAGCAGCGGGGCGGCTAACTATGGCTACACCCCC.